The 8 T cell receptor beta chains reported below all come from one sample, sequenced in a study of T cell changes during pregnancy in multiple sclerosis. Sequencing was performed with immunoSEQ multiplex PCR; in TCRdb, only in-frame clones are kept and a portion is missing. The sample lists approximately 100,000 clones, approximately 93% occurring once. The source material was peripheral blood, sampled after pregnancy. The receptors come from a female donor with multiple sclerosis, enrolled in a pregnancy study.

The chain joins TRBV4-2 to TRBJ2-5, with 14 bases identical to TRBD2. The germline gives CDR1 LGHNA, CDR2 YNFKEQ. V lost 2 bases and J lost 5; bases outside the gene matches: 7. The CDR3 sequence is 17 residues long. The CDR3 reads CASSQPTSGGAGETQYF. In DNA form, the CDR3 reads TGTGCCAGCAGCCAACCGACTAGCGGGGGGGCCGGGGAGACCCAGTACTTC.

DNA of the CDR3: TGTGCCAGCAGTCAAACGGGGACCATATATTTT. As protein: CASSQTGTIYF. The chain has TRBV2 and TRBJ1-3; no reliable D call. This CDR3 region has 11 residues. With 5 bases removed from V and 10 bases from J, the gap between germline ends came to 9 bases. Germline CDR1 reads SNHLY; CDR2 reads FYNNEI.

For the CDR3, the DNA is TGTGCCAGCAGGGACACAGGGATCTACGAGCAGTACTTC. It is translated as CASRDTGIYEQYF. The chain recombines TRBV2 with TRBJ2-7; D perhaps matches TRBD1 (6 bases). V was trimmed by 6 bases and J by 3 bases, leaving 12 bases between them. CDR3 length equals 13 residues. The V gene's germline CDR1 is SNHLY and CDR2 FYNNEI.

This clone has more than one count but fewer than ten. The V gene is TRBV20-1, the J gene TRBJ1-1; D unclear. Germline CDR1 DFQATT, CDR2 SNEGSKA (reference sequence). V was shortened by 7 bases and J by 4 bases, with 10 bases between the two germline ends. The length of the CDR3 is 11 residues. The chain's CDR3 is CSEVEGTEAFF. CDR3 DNA sequence: TGCAGTGAGGTAGAGGGCACTGAAGCTTTCTTT.

V and J are TRBV9 and TRBJ2-4, with 14 bases identical to TRBD2. Trimming at V came to 3 bases and at J to 9 bases, leaving 11 bases not matched to a gene. The length of the CDR3 is 17 residues. CDR1 and CDR2 from the germline V gene are SGDLS and YYNGEE. As DNA, the CDR3 is TGTGCCAGCAGCGCTCCGGGGACTAGCGGGGGTTACGGCATTCAGTACTTC. This gives the protein CASSAPGTSGGYGIQYF.

The chain has TRBV6-6 and TRBJ1-2; maybe TRBD1 (5 bases). V shed 7 bases and J shed 7 bases, with 25 bases lying between them. There are 16 residues in the CDR3. Per germline, CDR1 MNHNY and CDR2 SVGAGI (reference sequence). For the CDR3, the DNA is TGTGCCAGCATCTACGACACCCGGGGGTTTGTTCGTGGCTACACCTTC. Protein: CASIYDTRGFVRGYTF.

This clone was detected only once. V is TRBV2 and J is TRBJ2-7; D not certain. This CDR3 has 15 residues. Germline lookup yields CDR1 SNHLY and CDR2 FYNNEI. V was pared by 0 bases and J by 1 base, with 10 bases between. CDR3 DNA: TGTGCCAGCAGTGAAGCGCCAGGTGGTTCCTACGAGCAGTACTTC. It is translated as CASSEAPGGSYEQYF.

The chain carries TRBV12-5 and TRBJ2-7; TRBD1 might be the D (6 bases). From germline, CDR1 is LGHNT and CDR2 FRNRAP. The CDR3 loop spans 15 amino acids. Trimming left V 4 bases short and J 3 bases short, with 16 bases between. The CDR3 reads CASGWGPGQDYEQYF. CDR3 DNA sequence: TGTGCTAGTGGTTGGGGCCCGGGACAAGACTACGAGCAGTACTTC.